This entry lists 23 T cell receptor beta chains sequenced from one sample in a study of CD8 T cells in Susac syndrome (dated by TCRdb to the late 2010s). The library was built by means of the immunoSEQ multiplex PCR assay. RNA was extracted using the RNeasy kit, and 0.5 to 1 microgram was reverse transcribed with random hexamers. TCRdb took the public reads, trimmed them with fastp at Q25, ran MiXCR for clone calling and kept in-frame beta chains. One record per CDR3 amino acid sequence lists the most common genes and DNA. Present in this sample are some 100,000 distinct CDR3 sequences, 96% of which were seen just once. Of the sample, more than 0.08% is held by the ten largest clones. Sequencing was done on a sample of CD4+ T cells from PBMCs. Receptor source: a human donor in good health.

The chain uses TRBV18 and TRBJ2-4; D is perhaps TRBD1 or TRBD2 (6 bases each). This CDR3 has 14 residues. Germline CDR1 and CDR2: KGHSH and LQKENI. Trimming took 0 bases from V and 5 from J, leaving 8 bases between them. CDR3 protein: CASSPPGGQNIQYF. CDR3 in DNA: TGTGCCAGCTCACCACCCGGGGGCCAAAACATTCAGTACTTC.

This clonotype was found a few times. The rearrangement uses TRBV28 and TRBJ1-1; TRBD1 aligns across 8 bases. Germline V gene lookup returns CDR1 MDHEN and CDR2 SYDVKM. V gave up 6 bases and J gave up 4 bases; unmatched junction bases: 1. The CDR3 sequence is 12 residues long. The CDR3 loop reads CASSQGATEAFF. The CDR3 DNA follows: TGTGCCAGCAGCCAGGGGGCCACTGAAGCTTTCTTT.

The CDR3 region has the DNA TGCAGCGTCTCAGGGGGCTACCTCTCTGGGGCCAACGTCCTGACTTTC. Encoded protein: CSVSGGYLSGANVLTF. The gene calls are TRBV29-1 and TRBJ2-6; the match to TRBD1 covers 8 bases. Losses at the gene ends were 6 bases for V and 0 bases for J; bases not matched to a gene: 7. The germline V gene encodes CDR1 SQVTM and CDR2 ANQGSEA. The CDR3 loop spans 16 amino acids.

V usage is TRBV29-1 and J usage is TRBJ2-5, with a tentative D call TRBD2 (6 bases). The CDR3 has 12 amino acids. Between the trimmed V and J ends, which lost 4 bases and 1 base, there was a span of 7 bases. Germline V gene sequence: CDR1 SQVTM, CDR2 ANQGSEA. The CDR3: CSVVAVQETQYF. The CDR3 coding sequence is TGCAGCGTTGTAGCGGTCCAAGAGACCCAGTACTTC.

V is TRBV3-1 and J is TRBJ1-5, with 10 bases that match TRBD1. Germline V gene data show CDR1 as LGHDT and CDR2 as YNNKEL (reference sequence). CDR3 length equals 19 residues. The trim removed 0 bases at V and 0 bases at J, leaving 8 bases unmatched. This CDR3 is CASSQDYGQGGGSNQPQHF. Written as DNA, the CDR3 is TGTGCCAGCAGCCAAGATTACGGACAGGGGGGGGGTAGCAATCAGCCCCAGCATTTT.

V and J are TRBV7-9 and TRBJ2-5; possible D gene TRBD1, 6 bases. Per germline, CDR1 SEHNR and CDR2 FQNEAQ (reference sequence). This CDR3 has 16 amino acids. Trimming left V 3 bases short and J 5 bases short, with 19 bases between. CDR3 nucleotides: TGTGCCAGCAGCTTTTTGGCTGGACAGTTATTGGAGACCCAGTACTTC. Protein product: CASSFLAGQLLETQYF.

The chain joins TRBV5-4 to TRBJ2-3; D uncertain. Germline V gene data show CDR1 as SGHNT and CDR2 as YYREEE (reference sequence). The CDR3 is made up of 14 amino acids. Trimming removed 1 base at V and 2 bases at J, with 8 bases between. This CDR3 is CASSLTKPTDTQYF. The CDR3 nucleotides are TGTGCCAGCAGCTTGACAAAACCCACAGATACGCAGTATTTT.

This chain joins TRBV7-2 and TRBJ2-7, with TRBD2 as a possible D gene (6 bases). There are 15 residues in the CDR3. CDR1 and CDR2 from the germline V gene are SGHTA and FQGNSA. Deletions cut 0 bases from V and 3 bases from J, with 12 bases between. Written as DNA, the CDR3 is TGTGCCAGCAGCTTAGCTATGGGCGGGATCTACGAGCAGTACTTC. Translated: CASSLAMGGIYEQYF.

This chain connects TRBV3-1 to TRBJ1-1; weak D call: TRBD1 (6 bases). The V and J ends lost 8 bases and 1 base respectively, with 11 bases between them. The germline V gene encodes CDR1 LGHDT and CDR2 YNNKEL (reference sequence). The CDR3 has 13 amino acids. The CDR3 DNA reads as TGTGCCAGCCGGGGGGCCAAGAACACTGAAGCTTTCTTT. Translated: CASRGAKNTEAFF.

The rearrangement links TRBV9 to TRBJ2-1; D may be TRBD2 (6 bases). The CDR3 covers 15 residues. Trimming stripped 4 bases from V and 5 bases from J, with 16 bases between. Germline lookup yields CDR1 SGDLS and CDR2 YYNGEE. The CDR3 loop reads CASSPSGRGNNEQFF. The CDR3 coding sequence is TGTGCCAGCAGCCCAAGCGGGCGGGGTAACAATGAGCAGTTCTTC.

The rearrangement uses TRBV18 and TRBJ2-2; TRBD1 is a possible D gene (5 bases). The CDR3 has 16 residues. Germline V gene sequence: CDR1 KGHSH, CDR2 LQKENI. Trimming removed 1 base from V and 3 bases from J, with 12 bases in between. CDR3 coding DNA: TGTGCCAGCTCACCACGTTCGCGGACATACACCGGGGAGCTGTTTTTT. Its protein product is CASSPRSRTYTGELFF.

V gene TRBV6-2 or TRBV6-3 combines with J gene TRBJ2-3; D may correspond to TRBD1 or TRBD2 (7 bases each). V gave up 2 bases and J gave up 6 bases, with 12 bases separating them. Germline CDR1 and CDR2: MNHEY and SVGEGT. This CDR3 is built from 14 residues. This CDR3 reads CASSYRGGQDTQYF. The CDR3 DNA follows: TGTGCCAGCAGTTACCGCGGGGGACAGGATACGCAGTATTTT.

J is TRBJ1-2 and V is TRBV9, with D uncertain. With 0 bases removed from V and 0 bases from J, the gap between germline ends came to 9 bases. Germline-derived CDR1 and CDR2 are SGDLS and YYNGEE. The CDR3 has 15 amino acids. Here the CDR3 reads CASSVEWHPNYGYTF. DNA for the CDR3: TGTGCCAGCAGCGTAGAATGGCACCCTAACTATGGCTACACCTTC.

This sequence joins TRBV7-9 and TRBJ1-1; TRBD1 is a possible D gene (5 bases). The CDR3 sequence is 15 residues long. The V gene's germline CDR1 is SEHNR and CDR2 FQNEAQ (reference sequence). V was trimmed by 4 bases and J by 1 base, leaving 13 bases between them. The CDR3 sequence: CASSSRNTGNTEAFF. CDR3 coding DNA: TGTGCCAGCAGCTCACGGAACACAGGGAACACTGAAGCTTTCTTT.

The V and J genes are TRBV5-6 and TRBJ1-6, with unresolved D. In germline, CDR1 is SGHDT, CDR2 YYEEEE. The CDR3 covers 17 residues. Trimming stripped 0 bases from V and 4 bases from J, with 14 bases between. CDR3 residues: CASSLEGRQIYNSPLHF. The DNA of the CDR3 is TGTGCCAGCAGCTTGGAAGGAAGGCAGATTTATAATTCACCCCTCCACTTT.

The chain uses TRBV3-1 and TRBJ1-2, with 7 bases matching TRBD1. CDR1 and CDR2 from the germline V gene are LGHDT and YNNKEL (reference sequence). V trimming: 0 bases; J trimming: 6 bases; junction bases outside the gene matches: 10. The CDR3 runs 16 residues. The CDR3 protein is CASSQDRAGQIDGYTF. The CDR3 bases are TGTGCCAGCAGCCAAGATAGGGCGGGACAGATCGATGGCTACACCTTC.

The chain employs TRBV15 and TRBJ2-5; D is unclear. V lost 6 bases, J lost 6 bases, and 17 bases lay in between. The V gene's germline CDR1 is LNHNV and CDR2 YYDKDF (reference sequence). The CDR3 loop spans 14 amino acids. DNA of the CDR3: TGTGCCACCAGTTTACCCCGGGTCAGAAAGACCCAGTACTTC. Its protein product is CATSLPRVRKTQYF.

The gene calls are TRBV5-4 and TRBJ1-1, with 9 nucleotides matching TRBD1. Germline V lookup: CDR1 SGHNT, CDR2 YYREEE (reference sequence). J gave up 1 base and V 3 bases, and 7 bases lay outside the gene matches. This CDR3 comprises 16 residues. CDR3 region: CASSSGTGNRNTEAFF. CDR3 sequence (DNA): TGTGCCAGCAGCTCCGGGACAGGGAATAGGAACACTGAAGCTTTCTTT.

This clonotype has a single count. This rearrangement joins TRBV3-1 to TRBJ2-3; possibly TRBD1 or TRBD2 for D (5 bases each). This CDR3 is 14 amino acids long. The germline V and J ends were trimmed by 1 base and 6 bases, with 11 bases remaining between them. Germline V gene data show CDR1 as LGHDT and CDR2 as YNNKEL (reference sequence). CDR3 in DNA: TGTGCCAGCAGCCAAGCCCCGGGGCCGGATACGCAGTATTTT. Protein sequence: CASSQAPGPDTQYF.

The chain joins TRBV6-6 to TRBJ1-1; no clear D gene. The CDR3 runs 13 residues. Germline-derived CDR1 and CDR2 are MNHNY and SVGAGI (reference sequence). Trimming shortened V by 4 bases and J by 1 base, and 7 bases separated the two germline ends. The DNA of the CDR3 is TGTGCCAGCAGTTTCACGAAGAACACTGAAGCTTTCTTT. Its translation is CASSFTKNTEAFF.

The chain uses TRBV25-1 and TRBJ2-7, with D hard to call. Trimming took 2 bases from V and 2 from J, leaving 7 bases between them. The germline gives CDR1 MGHDK, CDR2 SYGVNS. This CDR3 contains 13 residues. The CDR3 DNA follows: TGTGCCAGCAGTGAAAGTGGTCCCTACGAGCAGTACTTC. Encoded protein: CASSESGPYEQYF.

This rearrangement joins TRBV6-2 or TRBV6-3 to TRBJ2-7; D is uncertain. The CDR3 runs to 12 residues. Germline CDR1 reads MNHEY; CDR2 reads SVGEGT. V was trimmed by 6 bases and J by 2 bases, leaving 8 bases between them. The CDR3 coding sequence is TGTGCCAGCAGGAAGCAGCCCTACGAGCAGTACTTC. This encodes CASRKQPYEQYF.

The rearrangement uses TRBV5-4 and TRBJ2-7; 10 nucleotides line up with TRBD2. The CDR3 sequence is 16 residues long. V lost 2 bases and J lost 5; bases outside the gene matches: 10. CDR1 is SGHNT and CDR2 is YYREEE in the germline V gene (reference sequence). Written as DNA, the CDR3 is TGTGCCAGCAGCTTACGACTAGCGGGTCGGTTCCACGAGCAGTACTTC. Translation: CASSLRLAGRFHEQYF.